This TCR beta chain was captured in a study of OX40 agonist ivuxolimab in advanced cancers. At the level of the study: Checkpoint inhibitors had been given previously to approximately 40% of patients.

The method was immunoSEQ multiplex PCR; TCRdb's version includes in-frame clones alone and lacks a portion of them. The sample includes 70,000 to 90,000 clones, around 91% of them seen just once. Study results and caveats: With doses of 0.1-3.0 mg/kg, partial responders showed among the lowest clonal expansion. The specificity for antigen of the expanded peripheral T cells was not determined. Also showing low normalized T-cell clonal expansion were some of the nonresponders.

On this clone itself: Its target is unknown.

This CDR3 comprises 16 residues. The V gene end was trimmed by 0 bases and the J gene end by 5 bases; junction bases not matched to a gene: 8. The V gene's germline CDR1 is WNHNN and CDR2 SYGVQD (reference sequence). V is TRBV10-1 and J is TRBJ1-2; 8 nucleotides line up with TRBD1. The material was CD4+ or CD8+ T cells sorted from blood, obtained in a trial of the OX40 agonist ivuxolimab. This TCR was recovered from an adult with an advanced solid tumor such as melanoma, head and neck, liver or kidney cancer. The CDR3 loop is CASSESYRTGPYGYTF. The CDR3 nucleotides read TGCGCCAGCAGTGAGTCGTACCGGACAGGGCCGTATGGCTACACCTTC.